A selection of T cell receptor beta chains follows, all from one sample in a study of patients and donors after allogeneic stem cell transplantation. Each CDR3 protein gets one entry after TCRdb re-called the RT-PCR reads with MiXCR. The sample carries under 170,000 distinct CDR3 sequences, about two fifths recorded once. The sample consisted of blood, either unsorted or a sorted T cell fraction (not recorded which). The receptor source for this set is a human donor who was either an allogeneic HSCT recipient or a stem cell or donor lymphocyte infusion donor (not recorded which). It is not recorded whose cells these are; they may come from a transplant donor. The CDR3 runs from the conserved cysteine through the conserved F or W.

TRBV12-3/TRBV12-4	TRBJ1-6	CASSFPLGTANSPLHF
TRBV10-3	TRBJ1-6	CAISESSQDQSPLHF
TRBV20-1	TRBJ1-3	CSASTQADTIYF
TRBV6-6	TRBJ1-5	CASSYKGFSQPQHF
TRBV25-1	TRBJ1-6	CASSSPGLINSPLHF
TRBV20-1	TRBJ1-4	CSAREVEQGIEKLFF
TRBV12-3/TRBV12-4	TRBJ1-4	CASSAGTLNEKLFF
TRBV7-2	TRBJ2-2	CASSLMRAPGELFF
TRBV9	TRBJ2-5	CASSVETSGETQYF
TRBV12-3/TRBV12-4	TRBJ1-5	CASSSSPGTGVQPQHF
TRBV7-8	TRBJ1-4	CASSLVSEKLFF
TRBV12-3/TRBV12-4	TRBJ2-5	CASSLLRGGPETQYF
TRBV12-3/TRBV12-4	TRBJ1-1	CASSRSGTGVTEAFF
TRBV5-1	TRBJ1-1	CASSGGQGLNTEAFF
TRBV5-1	TRBJ2-1	CASSLTGQGIGNEQFF
TRBV12-3/TRBV12-4	TRBJ1-2	CASSFSTAHGYTF
TRBV27	TRBJ2-3	CASSQRGFQSTDTQYF